This record concerns one T cell receptor (beta chain) sequence. This specimen belongs to a study of blood T cell repertoires in COVID-19. Looking at the study overall: Nucleic acid was either cDNA or gDNA, and it came from T cells, B-cell-depleted T cells, or PBMCs.

Data came from immunoSEQ multiplex PCR; TCRdb stores just in-frame clones and leaves some out. Of approximately 250,000 clones detected, about 88% appear once; the ten largest clones hold around 2%. Clinical histories supplied by participants themselves formed the basis of cohort assignment. This sequence originates from a woman aged 55-75 years in a cohort exposed to, infected with or recovered from COVID-19 (not recorded which). Sequenced input: PBMCs or T cells enriched from blood (not recorded which).

CDR3 DNA: TGTGCCAGCACCCGTGTCGGGGGTGGTGGGTCCCAGTACTTC. It specifies CASTRVGGGGSQYF. The J gene is TRBJ2-5, the V gene TRBV6-5; a weak D match, TRBD2 (6 bases). The CDR3 sequence is 14 residues long. Germline values: CDR1 MNHEY, CDR2 SVGAGI. Trimming removed 7 bases from V and 9 bases from J, with 21 bases in between.